These 14 T cell receptor beta chains came from one sample sequenced in a study of T cell responses to AZD1222 COVID-19 vaccine. Assay: immunoSEQ multiplex PCR; the TCRdb copy retains only in-frame clones and omits some. The data contain about 55,000 clones, 88% of them seen just once; the ten biggest clones take up about 15%. The material was peripheral blood, obtained on day 0 of AZD1222 vaccination. The receptors were sampled from an adult in good health.

A single count supports this clone. CDR3 residues: CASSRWTAMDGYGYTF. The CDR3 coding sequence is TGTGCCAGCAGCAGGTGGACAGCCATGGATGGCTATGGCTACACCTTC. The rearrangement uses TRBV11-2 and TRBJ1-2; maybe TRBD1 (6 bases). This CDR3 contains 16 residues. V lost 5 bases and J 4 bases, leaving 20 bases between the germline ends. Germline lookup yields CDR1 SGHAT and CDR2 FQNNGV.

The rearrangement links TRBV29-1 to TRBJ1-4; 7 bases fit TRBD1. Germline loops: CDR1 SQVTM, CDR2 ANQGSEA. V trimming: 7 bases; J trimming: 0 bases; junction bases outside the gene matches: 5. This CDR3 has 14 amino acids. The CDR3 coding sequence is TGCAGCGCCATAACAGGGGCAACTAATGAAAAACTGTTTTTT. It specifies CSAITGATNEKLFF.

J is TRBJ1-5 and V is TRBV3-1 (or the pseudogene TRBV3-2), with D hard to call. The germline gives CDR1 LGHDT, CDR2 YNNKEL (reference sequence). V was clipped by 2 bases and J by 7 bases, with 9 bases between them. The CDR3 is 13 residues long. In nucleotides, the CDR3 is TGTGCCAGCAGCCAAAGCACTTCACAGCCCCAGCATTTT. Translated: CASSQSTSQPQHF.

This clone occurred once. The rearrangement links TRBV30 to TRBJ1-6; the match to TRBD1 covers 7 bases. Losses at the gene ends were 1 base for V and 9 bases for J; bases not matched to a gene: 9. Germline lookup yields CDR1 GTSNPN and CDR2 SVGIG (reference sequence). This CDR3 is built from 15 residues. The CDR3 loop reads CAWSDRGISSSPLHF. CDR3 sequence (DNA): TGTGCCTGGAGTGACAGGGGTATTTCGAGTTCACCCCTCCACTTT.

J is TRBJ2-3 and V is TRBV7-2, with D perhaps assigned TRBD1 or TRBD2 (6 bases each). The CDR3 runs 14 residues. Germline-derived CDR1 and CDR2 are SGHTA and FQGNSA. Trimming stripped 3 bases from V and 5 bases from J, with 12 bases between. The DNA of the CDR3 is TGTGCCAGCAGCTTGTGGGGGGCGGGAGATACGCAGTATTTT. It translates to CASSLWGAGDTQYF.

This clone appeared once. The sample has other DNA sequences that encode this CDR3 too. CDR3 sequence: CASSLLGELFF. DNA for the CDR3: TGTGCCAGCAGTCTCCTCGGGGAGCTGTTTTTT. The chain joins TRBV6-5 to TRBJ2-2; the D is unclear. This CDR3 has 11 residues. Trimming shortened V by 5 bases and J by 7 bases, and 5 bases separated the two germline ends. Germline V gives CDR1 MNHEY, CDR2 SVGAGI.

This clone was seen a single time. This rearrangement joins TRBV5-5 to TRBJ2-5; D is possibly TRBD1 (7 bases). The CDR3 sequence is 17 residues long. Trimming took 2 bases from V and 4 from J, leaving 21 bases between them. The germline V gene has CDR1 SGHKS and CDR2 YYEKEE (reference sequence). CDR3 sequence reads: CASSLRMAGGRVETQYF. DNA of the CDR3: TGTGCCAGCAGCTTAAGAATGGCAGGGGGGCGGGTAGAGACCCAGTACTTC. Based on the CDR3 plus reference TRBV5-5 and TRBJ2-5, the full variable domain is DAGVTQSPTHLIKTRGQQVTLRCSPISGHKSVSWYQQVLGQGPQFIFQYYEKEERGRGNFPDRFSARQFPNYSSELNVNALLLGDSALYLCASSLRMAGGRVETQYFGPGTRLLVL.

The V gene is TRBV29-1, the J gene TRBJ2-1; perhaps TRBD2 as D (5 bases). Germline V gene sequence: CDR1 SQVTM, CDR2 ANQGSEA. This CDR3 is 15 amino acids long. The V end was cut by 4 bases, the J end by 6 bases, with 19 bases between. In nucleotides, the CDR3 is TGCAGCGTTGGCCCCCCGGCCAGAGCGGCCAATGAGCAGTTCTTC. This translates into CSVGPPARAANEQFF.

This clone was recorded a few times. The chain recombines TRBV4-2 with TRBJ2-7, with 8 bases fitting TRBD2. CDR3 length: 14 residues. V gave up 4 bases and J gave up 0 bases; unmatched junction bases: 2. The V gene's germline CDR1 is LGHNA and CDR2 YNFKEQ. The CDR3 DNA follows: TGTGCCAGCAGCCTAACTAGCGGCTCCTACGAGCAGTACTTC. Protein product: CASSLTSGSYEQYF.

The chain has TRBV18 and TRBJ2-1; 12 bases fit TRBD1. There are 13 residues in the CDR3. V lost 6 bases, J lost 9 bases, and 3 bases stayed unmatched. Germline-derived CDR1 and CDR2 are KGHSH and LQKENI. CDR3 in DNA: TGTGCCAGCTCTCCGGGACAGGGGGCTGAGCAGTTCTTC. Translation: CASSPGQGAEQFF.

The chain links TRBV2 to TRBJ1-1; a possible D gene is TRBD1 (5 bases). Trimming shortened V by 4 bases and J by 8 bases, and 17 bases separated the two germline ends. Germline-derived CDR1 and CDR2 are SNHLY and FYNNEI. The CDR3 is 14 amino acids. CDR3 protein: CASSAGLLSGEAFF. The CDR3 bases are TGTGCCAGCAGTGCGGGACTCCTCTCGGGGGAAGCTTTCTTT. The complete variable domain, with remaining parts taken from reference TRBV2 and TRBJ1-1, reads EPEVTQTPSHQVTQMGQEVILRCVPISNHLYFYWYRQILGQKVEFLVSFYNNEISEKSEIFDDQFSVERPDGSNFTLKIRSTKLEDSAMYFCASSAGLLSGEAFFGQGTRLTVV.

This chain connects TRBV14 to TRBJ2-7; weak D call: TRBD2 (5 bases). The CDR3 contains 17 residues. The V gene's germline CDR1 is SGHDN and CDR2 FVKESK. V was trimmed by 0 bases and J by 0 bases, leaving 15 bases between them. This chain's CDR3 is CASSQDRSPGYSYEQYF. Written as DNA, the CDR3 is TGTGCCAGCAGCCAAGATAGGAGTCCGGGATACTCCTACGAGCAGTACTTC.

The chain combines TRBV5-1 with TRBJ2-3; possible D gene TRBD2, 6 bases. Germline V lookup: CDR1 SGHRS, CDR2 YFSETQ. Trimming took 4 bases from V and 6 from J, leaving 12 bases between them. The length of the CDR3 is 13 residues. The CDR3 DNA follows: TGCGCCAGCAGCCTGGAGGGGTCGGATACGCAGTATTTT. Amino acid sequence: CASSLEGSDTQYF.

The chain joins TRBV6-5 to TRBJ1-1; the D gene is possibly TRBD1 (6 bases). Germline CDR1 reads MNHEY; CDR2 reads SVGAGI. The CDR3 is 12 residues long. Trimming removed 6 bases at V and 6 bases at J, with 11 bases between. CDR3 sequence: CASSQGMAEAFF. The CDR3 region has the DNA TGTGCCAGCAGCCAGGGGATGGCTGAAGCTTTCTTT.